The present T cell receptor beta chain was sequenced within a study of blood T cell repertoires in COVID-19. Study information: COVID-19 samples, acute and convalescent, were from the United States, Italy and Spain. The analysed material was cDNA or gDNA that came from T cells, B-cell-depleted T cells, or PBMCs.

Patients in Seattle were enrolled during active infection, then followed longitudinally. Source study methods: Reference gene primers were amplified, and this amplification served to estimate nucleated cell counts. Some clones are missing from TCRdb's copy, which holds only in-frame ones; the method was immunoSEQ multiplex PCR. V and J calls plus clone size are reproduced from that table; the DNA served to infer D and trimming. The table includes hundreds of thousands of clones, nearly 90% detected once. The CDR3 spans 15 residues. Germline V CDR1 and CDR2: SNHLY, FYNNEI. V lost 6 bases to trimming and J lost 0 bases, with 14 bases between them.

The origin of this receptor is a woman aged 25 to 45 with COVID-19, enrolled during active disease. Source material: peripheral blood. V is TRBV2 and J is TRBJ1-1; D remains ambiguous. CDR3 sequence: CASRRADTLNTEAFF. The CDR3 nucleotides read TGTGCCAGCAGGCGGGCGGATACTTTGAACACTGAAGCTTTCTTT. The complete variable domain, with remaining parts taken from reference TRBV2 and TRBJ1-1, reads EPEVTQTPSHQVTQMGQEVILRCVPISNHLYFYWYRQILGQKVEFLVSFYNNEISEKSEIFDDQFSVERPDGSNFTLKIRSTKLEDSAMYFCASRRADTLNTEAFFGQGTRLTVV.